This T cell receptor (beta chain) was observed in a study of blood T cell repertoires in COVID-19. Study information: Samples of COVID-19 (acute and convalescent) were obtained from the United States, Italy and Spain.

Germline CDR1 GTSNPN, CDR2 SVGIG (reference sequence). V lost 5 bases, J lost 4 bases, and 11 bases stayed unmatched. CDR3 length equals 15 residues. Profiled with immunoSEQ multiplex PCR; TCRdb holds only in-frame clones, not every one. The table lists approximately 75,000 clones, 75% to 85% of them singletons. This clonotype was sampled from a woman between 50 and 59 years old with acute or convalescent COVID-19. The V gene is TRBV30, the J gene TRBJ1-2, with 9 bases lining up with TRBD1. The specimen sequenced was peripheral blood. Here the CDR3 reads CAWLTVDRGIYGYTF. CDR3 DNA: TGTGCCTGGTTGACGGTAGACAGGGGGATCTATGGCTACACCTTC.